Below are 30 T cell receptor beta chains sequenced from a single sample in a study of cytomegalovirus exposure and HLA in healthy donors. PCR involved 60 Vbeta and 13 Jbeta primers. Measured with immunoSEQ multiplex PCR; TCRdb has only the in-frame clones, and not every one. Here the sample spans more than 100,000 clones, more than 75% being singletons. Input material: PBMCs. The receptor set was obtained from a woman aged 25 to 39 in good health and CMV-seronegative.

The rearrangement links TRBV5-1 to TRBJ2-5; D possibly corresponds to TRBD1 (5 bases). This CDR3 has 13 residues. Germline V gene data show CDR1 as SGHRS and CDR2 as YFSETQ. V gave up 0 bases and J gave up 10 bases, with 13 bases separating them. The CDR3 sequence is CASSLVPLRGQYF. As DNA, the CDR3 is TGCGCCAGCAGCTTGGTGCCCTTAAGGGGCCAGTACTTC.

This sequence joins TRBV28 and TRBJ2-7, with TRBD1 identical over 8 bases. The CDR3 sequence is 16 residues long. Germline V gene lookup returns CDR1 MDHEN and CDR2 SYDVKM. The ends lost 2 bases at V and 4 bases at J; junction bases unmatched: 10. The CDR3 bases are TGTGCCAGCAGTTTAGGGGCAGGGGGCCCTACATACGAGCAGTACTTC. It specifies CASSLGAGGPTYEQYF.

The sample holds one count of this clone. This sequence joins TRBV4-1 and TRBJ2-1; D gene uncertain. The V end lost 5 bases, the J end lost 5 bases, and 7 bases lay between the germline ends. Per germline, CDR1 MGHRA and CDR2 YSYEKL. This CDR3 has 12 amino acids. The CDR3 is CASSVGNNEQFF. The CDR3 bases are TGCGCCAGCAGCGTGGGCAACAATGAGCAGTTCTTC.

The chain joins TRBV28 to TRBJ1-1; 7 bases map to TRBD1. The CDR3 has 15 residues. The germline CDR1 and CDR2 sequences are MDHEN and SYDVKM. The V and J ends lost 5 bases and 3 bases, in that order; junction bases with no gene match: 9. CDR3 in DNA: TGTGCCAGCAGTGCAGGGGGAAGGTGGGACACTGAAGCTTTCTTT. Protein product: CASSAGGRWDTEAFF.

The chain couples TRBV7-2 to TRBJ2-3; 9 positions agree with TRBD1. The CDR3 consists of 18 residues. V gave up 5 bases and J gave up 2 bases; unmatched junction bases: 14. The germline V gene encodes CDR1 SGHTA and CDR2 FQGNSA. The CDR3: CASSKTGGAALVTDTQYF. In DNA form, the CDR3 reads TGTGCCAGCAGCAAAACAGGGGGCGCGGCTTTGGTCACAGATACGCAGTATTTT.

V and J are TRBV4-1 and TRBJ2-1, with 7 bases identical to TRBD1. Germline V gene sequence: CDR1 MGHRA, CDR2 YSYEKL. The ends lost 1 base at V and 2 bases at J; junction bases unmatched: 2. There are 15 residues in the CDR3. The CDR3 sequence: CASSQGTGTYNEQFF. In DNA form, the CDR3 reads TGCGCCAGCAGCCAAGGGACAGGAACCTACAATGAGCAGTTCTTC.

This clone was observed a few times. V and J are TRBV6-1 and TRBJ2-7; 8 nucleotides match TRBD2. The CDR3 extends over 15 amino acids. Germline trimming cut 6 bases from V and 0 bases from J; bases unmatched to any gene: 7. CDR1 and CDR2 from the germline V gene are MNHNS and SASEGT. The CDR3 region is CASRDAAGVSYEQYF. The CDR3 coding sequence is TGTGCCAGCAGGGATGCAGCGGGAGTCTCCTACGAGCAGTACTTC.

This chain connects TRBV30 to TRBJ2-7, with D perhaps TRBD1 (6 bases). Germline CDR1 reads GTSNPN; CDR2 reads SVGIG (reference sequence). V lost 2 bases to trimming and J lost 4 bases, with 9 bases between them. This CDR3 is 12 amino acids long. DNA of the CDR3: TGTGCCTGGAGTCCACAGGGTTACGAGCAGTACTTC. It yields the protein CAWSPQGYEQYF.

This clone was seen just once. V gene TRBV2 combines with J gene TRBJ1-1, with D maybe TRBD1 (6 bases). Germline V gives CDR1 SNHLY, CDR2 FYNNEI. The CDR3 is 12 residues long. V was cut by 5 bases and J by 5 bases, with 9 bases left in between. DNA for the CDR3: TGTGCCAGCAGTAGTGGACAGACTGAAGCTTTCTTT. Protein sequence: CASSSGQTEAFF.

This rearrangement joins TRBV6-7 to TRBJ2-3, with 7 bases matching TRBD2. TRBV6-7 is an open reading frame, and its role is uncertain. CDR3 length: 15 residues. The V and J ends lost 5 bases and 6 bases, in that order; junction bases with no gene match: 11. In DNA, the CDR3 is TGTGCCAGCAGTAAGCGTGGCGGGGGAGGGGATACGCAGTATTTT. It is translated as CASSKRGGGGDTQYF.

This rearrangement joins TRBV5-1 to TRBJ2-7; D perhaps matches TRBD1 (5 bases). Germline CDR1 is SGHRS and CDR2 is YFSETQ. The CDR3 runs 13 residues. The germline V and J ends were trimmed by 7 bases and 7 bases, with 18 bases remaining between them. CDR3 loop: CASAENDRGEQYF. The DNA of the CDR3 is TGCGCCAGCGCCGAGAACGATAGGGGAGAGCAGTACTTC. Full variable domain (missing parts from reference TRBV5-1 and TRBJ2-7): KAGVTQTPRYLIKTRGQQVTLSCSPISGHRSVSWYQQTPGQGLQFLFEYFSETQRNKGNFPGRFSGRQFSNSRSEMNVSTLELGDSALYLCASAENDRGEQYFGPGTRLTVT.

CDR3 nucleotide sequence: TGTGCCAGCAGTCTTACACAGGGTCTGGGCAATGAGCAGTTCTTC. Amino acid sequence: CASSLTQGLGNEQFF. The chain recombines TRBV28 with TRBJ2-1; D perhaps matches TRBD1 (6 bases). The germline gives CDR1 MDHEN, CDR2 SYDVKM. V dropped 5 bases and J dropped 6 bases, with 17 bases sitting between them. The CDR3 extends over 15 amino acids. The full variable domain, rest sourced from reference TRBV28 and TRBJ2-1, is DVKVTQSSRYLVKRTGEKVFLECVQDMDHENMFWYRQDPGLGLRLIYFSYDVKMKEKGDIPEGYSVSREKKERFSLILESASTNQTSMYLCASSLTQGLGNEQFFGPGTRLTVL.

V and J are TRBV25-1 and TRBJ2-5; 8 nucleotides match TRBD2. The CDR3 is 13 residues long. V lost 4 bases and J lost 3; bases outside the gene matches: 1. CDR1 is MGHDK, CDR2 SYGVNS, per germline. This CDR3 is CASSGRGEETQYF. As DNA, the CDR3 is TGTGCCAGCAGTGGGCGGGGGGAAGAGACCCAGTACTTC.

This chain links TRBV6-5 with TRBJ2-5, with no clear D. The CDR3 spans 12 residues. Looked up from germline, CDR1 is MNHEY and CDR2 is SVGAGI. Trimming shortened V by 4 bases and J by 4 bases, and 7 bases separated the two germline ends. CDR3 residues: CASSLAGETQYF. The CDR3 coding sequence is TGTGCCAGCAGTTTGGCAGGAGAGACCCAGTACTTC.

This clone has only one observation. This rearrangement joins TRBV11-1 to TRBJ2-7, with TRBD2 as a possible D gene (6 bases). V was shortened by 5 bases and J by 0 bases, with 17 bases between the two germline ends. From germline, CDR1 is SGHAT and CDR2 FQDESV (reference sequence). CDR3 length equals 16 residues. CDR3 sequence (DNA): TGTGCCAGCAGCCCCAGACAGCGGGCTATCTCCTACGAGCAGTACTTC. It encodes CASSPRQRAISYEQYF.

The V call is TRBV6-5, the J call TRBJ1-1; D is undetermined. The germline CDR1 and CDR2 sequences are MNHEY and SVGAGI. Trimming stripped 7 bases from V and 1 base from J, with 7 bases between. The CDR3 is made up of 12 amino acids. The CDR3 DNA follows: TGTGCCAGCACGACGGGGAACACTGAAGCTTTCTTT. This codes for CASTTGNTEAFF.

The chain recombines TRBV4-2 with TRBJ2-7, with TRBD1 matching over 8 bases. Germline-derived CDR1 and CDR2 are LGHNA and YNFKEQ. The CDR3 covers 14 residues. Unmatched junction bases numbered 3, after V lost 1 base and J lost 4 bases. Here the CDR3 DNA reads TGTGCCAGCAGCCAAGGGACAGGGAGGTACGAGCAGTACTTC. As protein: CASSQGTGRYEQYF.

The chain joins TRBV4-2 to TRBJ2-7; possibly TRBD2 for D (5 bases). The germline V and J ends were trimmed by 4 bases and 3 bases, with 13 bases remaining between them. The germline CDR1 and CDR2 sequences are LGHNA and YNFKEQ. The CDR3 has 14 residues. The CDR3 here is CASSRAGGYYEQYF. The CDR3 DNA sequence: TGTGCCAGCAGCCGAGCAGGAGGTTACTACGAGCAGTACTTC.

The rearrangement links TRBV5-1 to TRBJ2-6, with D tentatively TRBD2 (5 bases). Germline-derived CDR1 and CDR2 are SGHRS and YFSETQ. This CDR3 spans 15 amino acids. The V gene lost 3 bases and the J gene lost 1 base, with 8 bases spanning the gap. The DNA for the CDR3 is TGCGCCAGCAGCTGGAGGTTTTCTGGGGCCAACGTCCTGACTTTC. It is translated as CASSWRFSGANVLTF. Using reference TRBV5-1 and TRBJ2-6 for the parts outside the CDR3, the full variable domain is KAGVTQTPRYLIKTRGQQVTLSCSPISGHRSVSWYQQTPGQGLQFLFEYFSETQRNKGNFPGRFSGRQFSNSRSEMNVSTLELGDSALYLCASSWRFSGANVLTFGAGSRLTVL.

The rearrangement uses TRBV7-2 and TRBJ2-7; D remains unclear. V shed 1 base and J shed 2 bases, with 9 bases lying between them. This CDR3 is 14 amino acids long. Germline V lookup: CDR1 SGHTA, CDR2 FQGNSA. DNA for the CDR3: TGTGCCAGCAGCTTAGATCGAGGAGCCTACGAGCAGTACTTC. Residues: CASSLDRGAYEQYF.

CDR3 DNA sequence: TGTGCCAGTAGTACTGGGCCGGGAAGTCATCAGCCCCAGCATTTT. This codes for CASSTGPGSHQPQHF. This sequence joins TRBV19 and TRBJ1-5; D uncertain. With 4 bases removed from V and 5 bases from J, the gap between germline ends came to 15 bases. Germline CDR1 and CDR2: LNHDA and SQIVND (reference sequence). This CDR3 has 15 amino acids.

The rearrangement joins TRBV4-1 to TRBJ2-3; 12 nucleotides match TRBD2. The V segment lost 4 bases and the J segment 1 base; nucleotides outside the gene matches: 9. This CDR3 is built from 18 residues. Germline lookup yields CDR1 MGHRA and CDR2 YSYEKL. CDR3 sequence reads: CASSLASGGASGTDTQYF. Written as DNA, the CDR3 is TGCGCCAGCAGCCTTGCTAGCGGGGGGGCCTCTGGCACAGATACGCAGTATTTT.

This clone appeared a few times. The chain has TRBV7-3 and TRBJ2-5; TRBD2 matches 8 bases. The germline gives CDR1 SGHTA, CDR2 FQGTGA. The CDR3 spans 13 residues. Trimming at V came to 3 bases and at J to 8 bases, leaving 5 bases not matched to a gene. The CDR3 region has the DNA TGTGCCAGCAGCTTTGGGACTAGTGGAACCCAGTACTTC. Translated, it gives CASSFGTSGTQYF.

V gene TRBV7-8 combines with J gene TRBJ2-7, with 8 bases that match TRBD1. V dropped 5 bases and J dropped 3; count of bases not matched to a gene: 15. The CDR3 is made up of 17 amino acids. CDR1 is SGHVS and CDR2 is FQNEAQ in the germline V gene. The chain's CDR3 is CASSERTGREGNYEQYF. The DNA for the CDR3 is TGTGCCAGCAGCGAGCGGACAGGGCGAGAGGGGAACTACGAGCAGTACTTC.

The rearrangement uses TRBV20-1 and TRBJ2-7; TRBD2 is a possible D gene (6 bases). Trimming took 3 bases from V and 3 from J, leaving 6 bases between them. Germline V gene data show CDR1 as DFQATT and CDR2 as SNEGSKA (reference sequence). The CDR3 is made up of 11 amino acids. In DNA form, the CDR3 reads TGCAGTGCTAGGACTAGCTACGAGCAGTACTTC. It codes for CSARTSYEQYF.

Here the CDR3 DNA reads TGTGCCAGCAGTTCGACTAGCGGGTACAATGAGCAGTTCTTC. Amino acids: CASSSTSGYNEQFF. V is TRBV28 and J is TRBJ2-1; 10 positions match TRBD2. Germline CDR1 MDHEN, CDR2 SYDVKM. The CDR3 length is 14 residues. After removal of 4 bases from V and 4 bases from J, the junction contained 1 base not matched to a gene. Based on the CDR3 plus reference TRBV28 and TRBJ2-1, the full variable domain is DVKVTQSSRYLVKRTGEKVFLECVQDMDHENMFWYRQDPGLGLRLIYFSYDVKMKEKGDIPEGYSVSREKKERFSLILESASTNQTSMYLCASSSTSGYNEQFFGPGTRLTVL.

The chain recombines TRBV7-9 with TRBJ1-1; weak D call: TRBD1 (5 bases). Trimming took 2 bases from V and 0 from J, leaving 10 bases between them. Germline V gene sequence: CDR1 SEHNR, CDR2 FQNEAQ (reference sequence). The CDR3 covers 15 residues. The CDR3 DNA is TGTGCCAGCAGCTTATCGGAGGGGATGAACACTGAAGCTTTCTTT. Its translation is CASSLSEGMNTEAFF.

This chain links TRBV19 with TRBJ2-7; 13 nucleotides align to TRBD2. The CDR3 is 16 residues long. Germline lookup yields CDR1 LNHDA and CDR2 SQIVND (reference sequence). Losses at the gene ends were 0 bases for V and 2 bases for J; bases not matched to a gene: 1. The chain's CDR3 is CASSIDGLAGAYEQYF. The CDR3 coding sequence is TGTGCCAGTAGTATAGACGGACTAGCGGGGGCCTACGAGCAGTACTTC.

V gene TRBV5-1 combines with J gene TRBJ2-3; 9 bases agree with TRBD1. The CDR3 totals 13 residues. The V gene end was trimmed by 7 bases and the J gene end by 5 bases; junction bases not matched to a gene: 5. Germline V lookup: CDR1 SGHRS, CDR2 YFSETQ. CDR3 bases: TGCGCCAGCTTCGACAGGGGGAGAGATACGCAGTATTTT. It specifies CASFDRGRDTQYF.

The chain is built from TRBV25-1 and TRBJ1-1; TRBD1 aligns across 8 bases. Germline CDR1 MGHDK, CDR2 SYGVNS. The trim removed 7 bases at V and 3 bases at J, leaving 4 bases unmatched. The CDR3 is 13 amino acids. CDR3 region: CASNPTGDTEAFF. The CDR3, as DNA: TGTGCCAGCAACCCGACAGGGGACACTGAAGCTTTCTTT.